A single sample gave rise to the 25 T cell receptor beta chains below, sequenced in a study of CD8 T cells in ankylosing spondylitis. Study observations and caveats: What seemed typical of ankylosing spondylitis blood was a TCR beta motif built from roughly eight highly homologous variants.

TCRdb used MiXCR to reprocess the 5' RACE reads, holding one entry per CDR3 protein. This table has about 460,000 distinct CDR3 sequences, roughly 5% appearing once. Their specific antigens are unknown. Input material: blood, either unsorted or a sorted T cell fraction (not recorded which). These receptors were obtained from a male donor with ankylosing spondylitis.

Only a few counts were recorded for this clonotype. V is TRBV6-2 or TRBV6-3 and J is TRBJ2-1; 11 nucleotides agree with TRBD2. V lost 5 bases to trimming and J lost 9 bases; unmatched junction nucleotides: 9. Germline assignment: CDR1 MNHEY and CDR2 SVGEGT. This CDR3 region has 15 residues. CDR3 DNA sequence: TGTGCCAGCAGTACCGGGACTAGCGGATCGAGTGAGCAGTTCTTC. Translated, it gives CASSTGTSGSSEQFF.

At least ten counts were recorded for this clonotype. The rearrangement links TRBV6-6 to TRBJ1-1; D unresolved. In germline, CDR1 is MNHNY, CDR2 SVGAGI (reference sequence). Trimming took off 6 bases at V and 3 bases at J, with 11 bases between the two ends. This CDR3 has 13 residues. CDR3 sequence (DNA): TGTGCCAGCAGCCGCGGCAGCGACACTGAAGCTTTCTTT. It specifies CASSRGSDTEAFF.

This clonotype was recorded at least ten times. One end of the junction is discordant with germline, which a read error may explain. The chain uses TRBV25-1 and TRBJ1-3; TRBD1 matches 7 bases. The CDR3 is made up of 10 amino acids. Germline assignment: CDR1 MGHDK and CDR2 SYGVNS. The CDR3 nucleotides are TGTGCCAGCAGGGGACAGCGGCTAAGTTTT. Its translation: CASRGQRLSF.

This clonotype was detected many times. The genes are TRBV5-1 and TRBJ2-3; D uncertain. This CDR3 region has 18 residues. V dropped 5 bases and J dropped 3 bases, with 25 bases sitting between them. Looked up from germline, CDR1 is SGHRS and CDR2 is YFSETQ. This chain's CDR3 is CASRVIPGRQPGTDTQYF. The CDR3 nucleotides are TGCGCCAGCAGGGTAATTCCCGGGCGGCAACCCGGAACAGATACGCAGTATTTT.

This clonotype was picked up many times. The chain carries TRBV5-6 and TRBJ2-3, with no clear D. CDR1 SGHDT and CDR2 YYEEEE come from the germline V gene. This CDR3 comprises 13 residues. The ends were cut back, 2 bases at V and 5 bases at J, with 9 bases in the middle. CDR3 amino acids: CASSFTRKDTQYF. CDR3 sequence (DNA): TGTGCCAGCAGCTTTACAAGGAAAGATACGCAGTATTTT.

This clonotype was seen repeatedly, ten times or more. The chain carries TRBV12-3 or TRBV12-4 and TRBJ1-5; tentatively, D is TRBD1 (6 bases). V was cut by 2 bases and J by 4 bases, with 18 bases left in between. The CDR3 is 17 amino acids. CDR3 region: CASSLWGRGLRNQPQHF. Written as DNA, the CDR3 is TGTGCCAGCAGTTTATGGGGCAGGGGATTAAGAAATCAGCCCCAGCATTTT.

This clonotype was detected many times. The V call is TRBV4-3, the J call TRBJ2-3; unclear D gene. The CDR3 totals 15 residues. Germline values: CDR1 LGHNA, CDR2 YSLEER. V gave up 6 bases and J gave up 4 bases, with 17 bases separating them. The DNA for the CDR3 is TGCGCCAGCAGTCGCGGAGCTAGTCAATCAGATACGCAGTATTTT. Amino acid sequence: CASSRGASQSDTQYF.

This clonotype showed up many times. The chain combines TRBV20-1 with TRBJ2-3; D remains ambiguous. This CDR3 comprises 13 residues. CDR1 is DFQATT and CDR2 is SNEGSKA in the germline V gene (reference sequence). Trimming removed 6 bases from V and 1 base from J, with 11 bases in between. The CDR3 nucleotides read TGCAGTGCCGACTTGGCGGGCACAGATACGCAGTATTTT. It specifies CSADLAGTDTQYF.

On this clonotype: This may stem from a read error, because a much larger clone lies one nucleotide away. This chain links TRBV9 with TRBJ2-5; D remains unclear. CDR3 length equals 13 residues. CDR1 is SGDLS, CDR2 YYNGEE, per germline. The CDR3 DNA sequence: TGTGCCAGCAGCGTAGGGCTCGTAGAGGCCCAGTACTTC. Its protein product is CASSVGLVEAQYF. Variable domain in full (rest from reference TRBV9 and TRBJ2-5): DSGVTQTPKHLITATGQRVTLRCSPRSGDLSVYWYQQSLDQGLQFLIQYYNGEERAKGNILERFSAQQFPDLHSELNLSSLELGDSALYFCASSVGLVEAQYFGPGTRLLVL.

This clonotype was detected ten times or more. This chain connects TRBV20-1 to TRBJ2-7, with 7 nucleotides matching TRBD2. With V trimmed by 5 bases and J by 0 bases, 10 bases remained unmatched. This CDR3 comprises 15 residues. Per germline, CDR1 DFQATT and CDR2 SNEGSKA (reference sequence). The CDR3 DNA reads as TGCAGTGCTCCTGTGGTAGCGGGCTACTCCTACGAGCAGTACTTC. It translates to CSAPVVAGYSYEQYF.

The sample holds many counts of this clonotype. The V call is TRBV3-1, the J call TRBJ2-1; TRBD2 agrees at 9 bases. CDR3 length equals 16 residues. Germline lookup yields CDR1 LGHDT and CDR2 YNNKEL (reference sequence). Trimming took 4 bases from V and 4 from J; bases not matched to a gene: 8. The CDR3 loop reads CASSPQGLAGYNEQFF. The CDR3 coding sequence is TGTGCCAGCAGCCCCCAGGGGCTAGCGGGGTACAATGAGCAGTTCTTC.

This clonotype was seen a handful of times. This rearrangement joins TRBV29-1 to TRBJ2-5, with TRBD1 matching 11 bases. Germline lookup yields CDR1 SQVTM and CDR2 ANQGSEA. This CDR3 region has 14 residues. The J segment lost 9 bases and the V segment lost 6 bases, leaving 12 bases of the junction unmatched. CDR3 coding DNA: TGCAGCGTCACAGGACAGGGGGCAAGATCGGCCCAGTACTTC. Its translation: CSVTGQGARSAQYF.

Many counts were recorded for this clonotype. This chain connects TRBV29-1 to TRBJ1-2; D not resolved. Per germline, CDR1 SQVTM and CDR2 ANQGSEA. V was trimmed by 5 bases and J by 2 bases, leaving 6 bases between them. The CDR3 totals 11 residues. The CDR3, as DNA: TGCAGCGTTTCGACCAACTATGGCTACACCTTC. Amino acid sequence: CSVSTNYGYTF.

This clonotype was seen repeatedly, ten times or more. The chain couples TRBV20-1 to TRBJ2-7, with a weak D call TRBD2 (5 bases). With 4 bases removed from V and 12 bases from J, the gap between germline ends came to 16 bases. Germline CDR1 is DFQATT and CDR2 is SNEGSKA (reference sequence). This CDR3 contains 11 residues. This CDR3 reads CSANGPPEGYF. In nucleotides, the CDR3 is TGCAGTGCTAACGGGCCTCCCGAGGGGTACTTC.

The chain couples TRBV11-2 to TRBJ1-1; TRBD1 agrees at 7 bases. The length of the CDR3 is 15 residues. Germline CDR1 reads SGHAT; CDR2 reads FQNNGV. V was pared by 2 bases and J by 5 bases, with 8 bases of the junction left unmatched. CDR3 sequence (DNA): TGTGCCAGCAGCTTAAAAGGGGGCGAGAGAACTGAAGCTTTCTTT. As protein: CASSLKGGERTEAFF.

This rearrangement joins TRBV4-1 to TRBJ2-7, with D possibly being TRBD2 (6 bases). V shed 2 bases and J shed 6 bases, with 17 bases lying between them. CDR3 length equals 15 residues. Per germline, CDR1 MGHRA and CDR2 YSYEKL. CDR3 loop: CASSQPGTPGGEQYF. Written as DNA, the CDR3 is TGCGCCAGCAGCCAACCCGGGACTCCTGGGGGCGAGCAGTACTTC.

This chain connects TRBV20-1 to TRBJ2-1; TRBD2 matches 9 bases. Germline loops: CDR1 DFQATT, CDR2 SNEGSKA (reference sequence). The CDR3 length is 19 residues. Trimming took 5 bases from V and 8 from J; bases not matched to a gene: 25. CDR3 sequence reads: CSAQATGPWGSGRMDEQFF. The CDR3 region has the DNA TGCAGTGCTCAGGCTACTGGCCCTTGGGGGAGCGGGAGGATGGATGAGCAGTTCTTC.

The DNA of the CDR3 is TGTGCCAGCAGCGTGAGCGGGAGTTTGCCAGATACGCAGTATTTT. It translates to CASSVSGSLPDTQYF. The chain links TRBV9 to TRBJ2-3; TRBD2 aligns across 8 bases. Germline V gene lookup returns CDR1 SGDLS and CDR2 YYNGEE. The CDR3 consists of 15 residues. J was trimmed by 4 bases and V by 2 bases; bases with no gene match: 6.

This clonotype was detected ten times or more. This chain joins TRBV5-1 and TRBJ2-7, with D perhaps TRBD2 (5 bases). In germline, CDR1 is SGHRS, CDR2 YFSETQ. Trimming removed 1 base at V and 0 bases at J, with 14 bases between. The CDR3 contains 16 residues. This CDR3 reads CASSLRQGSASYEQYF. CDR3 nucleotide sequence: TGCGCCAGCAGCTTGCGTCAAGGTAGCGCCTCCTACGAGCAGTACTTC. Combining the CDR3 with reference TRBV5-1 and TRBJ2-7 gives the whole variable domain KAGVTQTPRYLIKTRGQQVTLSCSPISGHRSVSWYQQTPGQGLQFLFEYFSETQRNKGNFPGRFSGRQFSNSRSEMNVSTLELGDSALYLCASSLRQGSASYEQYFGPGTRLTVT.

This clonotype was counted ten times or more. The CDR3 loop is CASSYDRGLGEQYF. The CDR3, as DNA: TGCGCCAGCAGCTACGACAGGGGGCTGGGTGAGCAGTACTTC. V is TRBV5-1 and J is TRBJ2-7, with 10 bases aligning to TRBD1. The CDR3 has 14 amino acids. Germline V gene sequence: CDR1 SGHRS, CDR2 YFSETQ. V shed 3 bases, J shed 7 bases, and the junction held 7 bases outside the gene matches.

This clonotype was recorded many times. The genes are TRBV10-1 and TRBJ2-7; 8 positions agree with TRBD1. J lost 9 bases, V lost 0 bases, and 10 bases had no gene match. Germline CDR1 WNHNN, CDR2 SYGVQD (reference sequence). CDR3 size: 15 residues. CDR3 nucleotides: TGCGCCAGCAGTGAGTCAGGGACAGGCCCTCTGGGGCAGTACTTC. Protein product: CASSESGTGPLGQYF.

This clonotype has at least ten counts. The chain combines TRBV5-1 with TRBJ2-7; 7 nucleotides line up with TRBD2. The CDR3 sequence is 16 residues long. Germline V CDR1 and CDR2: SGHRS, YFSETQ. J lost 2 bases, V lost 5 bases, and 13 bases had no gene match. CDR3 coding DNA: TGCGCCAGCAGTTTAGTTGGGGGGACTACGACCTACGAGCAGTACTTC. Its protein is CASSLVGGTTTYEQYF.

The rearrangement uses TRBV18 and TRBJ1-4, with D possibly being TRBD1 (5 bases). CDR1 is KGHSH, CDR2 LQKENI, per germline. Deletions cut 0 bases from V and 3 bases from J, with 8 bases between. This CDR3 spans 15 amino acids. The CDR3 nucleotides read TGTGCCAGCTCACCACCGGGACGGCCTAATGAAAAACTGTTTTTT. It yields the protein CASSPPGRPNEKLFF.

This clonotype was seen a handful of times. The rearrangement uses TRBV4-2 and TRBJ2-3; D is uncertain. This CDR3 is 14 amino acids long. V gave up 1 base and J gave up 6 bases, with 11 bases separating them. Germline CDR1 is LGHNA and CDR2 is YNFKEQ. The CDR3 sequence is CASSQVGQGDTQYF. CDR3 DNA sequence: TGTGCCAGCAGCCAAGTAGGCCAAGGCGATACGCAGTATTTT.

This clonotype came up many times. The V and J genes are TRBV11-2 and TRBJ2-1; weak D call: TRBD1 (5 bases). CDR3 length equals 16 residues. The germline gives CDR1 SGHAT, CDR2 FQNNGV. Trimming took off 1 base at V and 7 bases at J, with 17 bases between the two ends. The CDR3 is CASSLAGPGWSNEQFF. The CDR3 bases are TGTGCCAGCAGCTTAGCTGGGCCAGGGTGGAGTAATGAGCAGTTCTTC.